Only a few counts were recorded for the clone carrying this T cell receptor beta chain. The data are from a study of T cells after yellow fever vaccination. About the research overall: SMART-Seq v4 Ultra Low Input served to prepare low-cell-number fractions. Study outcomes and limitations: When the response was secondary, it was weaker but reached its peak faster, day 5 versus 15. Sorted memory cells at day 0 lacked detectable levels of almost all vaccine-responding clonotypes.

Germline CDR1 KGHSH, CDR2 LQKENI. Losses at the gene ends were 1 base for V and 7 bases for J; bases not matched to a gene: 6. The CDR3 covers 16 residues. In TCRdb, the 5' RACE reads were re-called with MiXCR into one record per CDR3 protein. This sample has 46,000 or so distinct CDR3 sequences; more than 6% occur once, and the top ten carry over 9.5%. Sequenced here: PBMCs, either bulk or a sorted T-cell subset (CD4+, CD8+, memory, or dextramer-sorted; not recorded which), sampled 45 days after the yellow fever booster vaccination. The chain uses TRBV18 and TRBJ2-1; TRBD1 matches 11 bases. The sequence was obtained from a man aged 25-40 years who received the YFV17D yellow fever vaccine. The CDR3 DNA reads TGTGCCAGCTCACCACTAGTGGGACAGGGGGTGAATGAGCAGTTCTTC. Translated, it gives CASSPLVGQGVNEQFF.